One and the same sample provided the 19 T cell receptor beta chains below, sequenced in a study of blood T cell repertoires in COVID-19. Clones were read by immunoSEQ multiplex PCR, and TCRdb kept only the in-frame ones, dropping some. The sample consists of 100,000 to 150,000 clones, roughly 88% of them appearing once. The sample consisted of peripheral blood. These receptors all stem from a woman of 80 years or more with acute or convalescent COVID-19.

The sample holds one count of this clone. The rearrangement joins TRBV6-1 to TRBJ1-2; D perhaps matches TRBD1 (5 bases). V lost 3 bases, J lost 3 bases, and 5 bases lay in between. In germline, CDR1 is MNHNS, CDR2 SASEGT. The CDR3 length is 12 residues. The CDR3 DNA sequence: TGTGCCAGCAGTGACAGGGACTATGGCTACACCTTC. Translation: CASSDRDYGYTF.

The CDR3 here is CASSRDYTDTQYF. The CDR3 DNA sequence: TGTGCCAGCAGCCGGGACTACACAGATACGCAGTATTTT. This chain joins TRBV5-6 and TRBJ2-3; 7 bases are shared with TRBD2. CDR3 length: 13 amino acids. Germline V gene sequence: CDR1 SGHDT, CDR2 YYEEEE. Trimming removed 4 bases from V and 2 bases from J; junction bases left unmatched: 1. Based on the CDR3 plus reference TRBV5-6 and TRBJ2-3, the full variable domain is DAGVTQSPTHLIKTRGQQVTLRCSPKSGHDTVSWYQQALGQGPQFIFQYYEEEERQRGNFPDRFSGHQFPNYSSELNVNALLLGDSALYLCASSRDYTDTQYFGPGTRLTVL.

This rearrangement joins TRBV15 to TRBJ1-5, with D possibly matching TRBD1 (6 bases). The V gene's germline CDR1 is LNHNV and CDR2 YYDKDF (reference sequence). V gave up 9 bases and J gave up 4 bases, with 13 bases separating them. The CDR3 covers 13 residues. This CDR3 reads CATTTGMNQPQHF. The CDR3 nucleotides read TGTGCCACTACAACAGGGATGAATCAGCCCCAGCATTTT.

V usage is TRBV11-2 and J usage is TRBJ1-3; D is perhaps TRBD1 (6 bases). The CDR3 sequence is 14 residues long. Trimming stripped 5 bases from V and 1 base from J, with 9 bases between. Germline loops: CDR1 SGHAT, CDR2 FQNNGV. CDR3 nucleotide sequence: TGTGCCAGCAGCCTGGGGGCTTCTGGAAACACCATATATTTT. Translating it yields CASSLGASGNTIYF.

The chain employs TRBV21-1 and TRBJ1-5. TRBV21-1 is annotated as a pseudogene. The CDR3 has 19 residues. The CDR3 loop is CASSKVAGQRPSSNQPQHF. The CDR3 region has the DNA TGTGCCAGCAGCAAAGTAGCGGGACAGCGACCGTCCAGCAATCAGCCCCAGCATTTT.

CDR3 residues: CASRAGGSTRNTEAFF. CDR3 in DNA: TGTGCCAGCAGGGCGGGGGGGTCGACCAGGAACACTGAAGCTTTCTTT. This chain joins TRBV28 and TRBJ1-1, with D tentatively TRBD1 (5 bases). CDR1 is MDHEN, CDR2 SYDVKM, per germline. V was trimmed by 6 bases and J by 1 base, leaving 18 bases between them. This CDR3 contains 16 residues.

This clone has more than one count but fewer than ten. This rearrangement joins TRBV6-1 to TRBJ1-2; 11 bases agree with TRBD1. Trimming removed 2 bases from V and 1 base from J; junction bases left unmatched: 6. The germline V gene encodes CDR1 MNHNS and CDR2 SASEGT. The CDR3 is 17 amino acids. CDR3 DNA sequence: TGTGCCAGCAGTGAAAAAAGGGGACAGGGGGTTAACTATGGCTACACCTTC. Amino acids: CASSEKRGQGVNYGYTF.

This clone was found once. The chain couples TRBV29-1 to TRBJ1-1; the D is unclear. Trimming left V 4 bases short and J 5 bases short, with 11 bases between. The CDR3 runs 12 residues. CDR1 is SQVTM and CDR2 is ANQGSEA in the germline V gene. The CDR3 DNA is TGCAGCGTTGGTTACACGGAGACTGAAGCTTTCTTT. It translates to CSVGYTETEAFF. Filled out from reference TRBV29-1 and TRBJ1-1, the complete variable domain reads SAVISQKPSRDICQRGTSLTIQCQVDSQVTMMFWYRQQPGQSLTLIATANQGSEATYESGFVIDKFPISRPNLTFSTLTVSNMSPEDSSIYLCSVGYTETEAFFGQGTRLTVV.

This chain links TRBV6-5 with TRBJ2-7, with 7 bases lining up with TRBD1. Germline V lookup: CDR1 MNHEY, CDR2 SVGAGI. Trimming cost V 6 bases and J 9 bases; bases outside gene matches: 11. The CDR3 runs 13 residues. This CDR3 reads CASRGQASLRQYF. The DNA of the CDR3 is TGTGCCAGCAGAGGACAGGCCTCCTTACGGCAGTACTTC.

The chain has TRBV2 and TRBJ2-3, with TRBD2 identical over 7 bases. V shed 1 base, J shed 6 bases, and the junction held 10 bases outside the gene matches. The CDR3 has 16 residues. Germline lookup yields CDR1 SNHLY and CDR2 FYNNEI. The chain's CDR3 is CASSEGPTSYRDTQYF. In DNA, the CDR3 is TGTGCCAGCAGTGAAGGGCCGACTAGCTATCGGGATACGCAGTATTTT.

The genes are TRBV27 and TRBJ2-4, with 7 bases that match TRBD1. CDR3 length: 13 residues. V was clipped by 7 bases and J by 6 bases; unmatched bases: 6. Looked up from germline, CDR1 is MNHEY and CDR2 is SMNVEV (reference sequence). CDR3 amino acids: CASKGGAGNIQYF. DNA for the CDR3: TGTGCCAGCAAAGGGGGCGCGGGAAACATTCAGTACTTC.

Only a few counts were recorded for this clone. The CDR3 nucleotides are TGTGCCAGCAGTTGGGGGGAGTCCTACAATGAGCAGTTCTTC. This codes for CASSWGESYNEQFF. V and J are TRBV6-2 or TRBV6-3 and TRBJ2-1; D is perhaps TRBD2 (6 bases). V gave up 4 bases and J gave up 1 base, with 8 bases separating them. This CDR3 has 14 residues. Germline CDR1 MNHEY, CDR2 SVGEGT.

The chain is built from TRBV7-9 and TRBJ2-1; 8 bases agree with TRBD1. The CDR3 sequence is 13 residues long. The germline V gene has CDR1 SEHNR and CDR2 FQNEAQ (reference sequence). V dropped 4 bases and J dropped 8; count of bases not matched to a gene: 4. CDR3 sequence: CASSSGQVDEQFF. The CDR3 DNA is TGTGCCAGCAGCTCGGGACAGGTGGATGAGCAGTTCTTC. Drawing the rest from reference TRBV7-9 and TRBJ2-1, the complete variable domain is DTGVSQNPRHKITKRGQNVTFRCDPISEHNRLYWYRQTLGQGPEFLTYFQNEAQLEKSRLLSDRFSAERPKGSFSTLEIQRTEQGDSAMYLCASSSGQVDEQFFGPGTRLTVL.

In DNA form, the CDR3 reads TGTGCCAGCAGTTACAGCCAGGGTTTGTACACTGAAGCTTTCTTT. Protein product: CASSYSQGLYTEAFF. The chain has TRBV6-2 or TRBV6-3 and TRBJ1-1; possible D gene TRBD1, 5 bases. V was clipped by 2 bases and J by 3 bases, with 13 bases between them. Germline V CDR1 and CDR2: MNHEY, SVGEGT. This CDR3 is built from 15 residues.

The CDR3 region has the DNA TGTGCCAGCAGTGATGGGACAGTAGCCCATCAGCCCCAGCATTTT. Protein sequence: CASSDGTVAHQPQHF. The gene calls are TRBV6-4 and TRBJ1-5, with TRBD1 matching 7 bases. Per the germline V gene, CDR1 is MRHNA and CDR2 is SNTAGT. V lost 3 bases, J lost 5 bases, and 7 bases stayed unmatched. The CDR3 contains 15 residues.

This clone was detected a few times. V gene TRBV5-6 combines with J gene TRBJ1-1; D may be TRBD1 (5 bases). In germline, CDR1 is SGHDT, CDR2 YYEEEE. This CDR3 comprises 14 residues. V was cut by 3 bases and J by 7 bases, with 16 bases left in between. CDR3 loop: CASSSTGRIYEAFF. The DNA for the CDR3 is TGTGCCAGCAGCTCCACAGGACGGATCTATGAAGCTTTCTTT.

The chain carries TRBV5-6 and TRBJ2-3, with unresolved D. The CDR3 is 13 amino acids. The V gene lost 5 bases and the J gene lost 2 bases, with 9 bases spanning the gap. From germline, CDR1 is SGHDT and CDR2 YYEEEE. CDR3 sequence reads: CASRVAPTDTQYF. The CDR3 nucleotides read TGTGCCAGCAGGGTGGCCCCCACAGATACGCAGTATTTT.

Written as DNA, the CDR3 is TGTGCCAGCAGTCCCGACAAGGTCACGTATGGCTACACCTTC. Translated, it gives CASSPDKVTYGYTF. The rearrangement links TRBV6-2 or TRBV6-3 to TRBJ1-2; D unclear. Germline values: CDR1 MNHEY, CDR2 SVGEGT. V lost 5 bases and J lost 5, with 15 bases in between. CDR3 length: 14 amino acids.

Here the CDR3 DNA reads TGCAGCGTTGAAGACTGGACTAGCGACCAAGAGACCCAGTACTTC. This translates into CSVEDWTSDQETQYF. The chain recombines TRBV29-1 with TRBJ2-5; 9 bases line up with TRBD2. Germline trimming cut 0 bases from V and 0 bases from J; bases unmatched to any gene: 2. In germline, CDR1 is SQVTM, CDR2 ANQGSEA. The CDR3 length is 15 residues.